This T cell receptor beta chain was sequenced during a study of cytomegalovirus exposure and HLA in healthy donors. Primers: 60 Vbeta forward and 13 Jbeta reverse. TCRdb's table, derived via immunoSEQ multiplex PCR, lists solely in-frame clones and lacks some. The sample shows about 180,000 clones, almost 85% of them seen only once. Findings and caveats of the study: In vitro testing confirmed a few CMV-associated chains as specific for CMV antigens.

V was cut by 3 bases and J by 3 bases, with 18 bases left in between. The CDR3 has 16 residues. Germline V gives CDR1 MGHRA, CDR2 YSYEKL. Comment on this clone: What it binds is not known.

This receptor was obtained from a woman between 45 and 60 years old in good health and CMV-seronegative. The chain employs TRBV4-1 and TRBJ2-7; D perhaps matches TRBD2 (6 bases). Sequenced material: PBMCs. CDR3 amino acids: CASSQLSGDGGYEQYF. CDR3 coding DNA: TGCGCCAGCAGCCAGCTATCGGGGGACGGTGGCTACGAGCAGTACTTC.